This TCR beta chain was identified during a study of shared clonotypes between healthy human individuals. From germline, CDR1 is SNHLY and CDR2 FYNNEI. The V and J ends lost 7 bases and 1 base respectively, with 10 bases between them. CDR3 length equals 14 residues. This table comes from immunoSEQ multiplex PCR, and its TCRdb copy is limited to in-frame clones, with some not included. The sample has some 1 million clones; approximately 72% are singletons. A word on this clone: Other nucleotide sequences from this sample produce the same CDR3.

The sequence came from a man aged 18 to 35 in good health. The source material was memory CD4+ T cells sorted from blood. Indicated subset: CD45RA-negative fraction. The rearrangement links TRBV2 to TRBJ2-2, with D possibly TRBD2 on 6 matching bases. The CDR3 region is CASIRERNTGELFF. The CDR3, as DNA: TGTGCCAGCATACGGGAGAGGAACACCGGGGAGCTGTTTTTT.